A selection of T cell receptor beta chains follows, all from one sample in a study of shared T cell receptors in the human thymus. Produced via immunoSEQ multiplex PCR; TCRdb's table is partial and in-frame only. The sample yields just under 550,000 clones, 78% seen once. The sample also formed part of further work on human thymus T cells.

What was sequenced was thymocytes. The receptors were sampled from a boy in the first two years of life with a congenital heart defect. The conserved cysteine and the conserved F or W are not part of the CDR3 here.

v_call	j_call	cdr3_aa
TRBV6-6	TRBJ2-2	ASSYGEGVGTGELF
TRBV30	TRBJ1-4	AWSVIGGAHEKLF
TRBV15	TRBJ2-7	ATSRDRPGTSVHEQY
TRBV4-3	TRBJ2-7	ASSHRTSGPYEQY
TRBV5-4	TRBJ2-1	ASSRDRGPEQF
TRBV4-3	TRBJ2-1	ASSQGTRSSGRGDNEQF
TRBV5-1	TRBJ2-2	ASSNGTGGNTGELF
TRBV4-1	TRBJ2-1	ASSQGESSVDEQF
TRBV4-3	TRBJ2-1	ASSQARLATTYNEQF
TRBV27	TRBJ1-4	ASTPEHGNEKLF
TRBV19	TRBJ1-2	ASNALNRRNGYT
TRBV7-2	TRBJ2-7	ASSFGTRNYEQY
TRBV5-1	TRBJ2-2	ASSLGGGFDDTGELF
TRBV10-1	TRBJ2-7	ASSESRQGYHEQY
TRBV9	TRBJ2-1	ASSVTSGRGKNNEQF
TRBV28	TRBJ1-5	ASSYYSNQPQH
TRBV30	TRBJ1-2	AWSVQGQRAS
TRBV28	TRBJ2-2	ASSSRSSGLAGNAGELF
TRBV5-1	TRBJ2-1	ASSPSGRVSETNEQF
TRBV15	TRBJ2-1	ATSRDRERERTNEQF
TRBV7-8	TRBJ2-1	ASSQVEGQGNEQF
TRBV4-3	TRBJ2-7	ASSQGGLGQQY
TRBV7-6	TRBJ2-1	ASSSNPGTSEAHEQF
TRBV11-3	TRBJ1-1	ASSLAPGQWNTEAF
TRBV4-3	TRBJ2-1	ASSQEMGWVGGRAINEQF
TRBV4-2	TRBJ2-2	ASSQDVGYTGELF
TRBV7-9	TRBJ2-3	ASSTVTSTDTQY
TRBV7-9	TRBJ1-1	ASSYTREAF
TRBV11-1	TRBJ2-1	ASSLVGVSGRVDEQF
TRBV11-1	TRBJ2-7	ASSHRDRGSYEQY
TRBV7-8	TRBJ2-7	ASSFAGGSYEQY
TRBV27	TRBJ2-7	ASSSAGGRLNEQY
TRBV28	TRBJ2-7	ASSLKDRGSNEQY
TRBV10-2	TRBJ2-3	ATQDRVGPDTQY
TRBV4-1	TRBJ2-1	ASSHTYREGEQF
TRBV20-1	TRBJ1-1	SAWDRAQAF
TRBV5-1	TRBJ2-3	ASSSPGGRGTDTQY
TRBV28	TRBJ1-4	ASSPEGGTDTNEKLF
TRBV6-1	TRBJ2-7	ASSGVRRSYEQY
TRBV2	TRBJ2-7	ASSENGGMSVEQY
TRBV30	TRBJ2-7	AWSGPGRAYEQY
TRBV2	TRBJ2-3	ASSGEPRTLGFTDTQY
TRBV5-1	TRBJ2-2	ASSLGDRLRTSGASKSNTGELF
TRBV5-6	TRBJ1-2	ASSRTQGLGGYT
TRBV30	TRBJ2-7	AWSPRMRGSESYEQY
TRBV6-4	TRBJ2-1	ASSDTGTSGAPGQF
TRBV27	TRBJ2-7	ASSWAGGWYEQY
TRBV4-1	TRBJ2-5	ASSQSGFAGGGETQY
TRBV2	TRBJ2-7	ASSDQRERSYEQY